The next 29 T cell receptor beta chains were all read from a single sample in a study of graft-versus-host responses after intestinal transplantation. Assay: immunoSEQ multiplex PCR; the TCRdb copy retains only in-frame clones and omits some. This table has roughly 20,000 clones, 40% to 50% appearing once. The authors seeded some 200,000 CFSE-labeled responder cells together with some 200,000 irradiated stimulator cells tagged with violet dye. The sequenced sample was alloreactive CD8+ T cells from a mixed lymphocyte reaction culture, obtained before intestinal transplant. Regarding subset: CFSE-low proliferating T cells sorted from roughly 6-day pre-transplant mixed lymphocyte reaction (GvH or HvG direction). These receptors were obtained from a human patient who received an intestinal transplant.

This clone has just a few counts. The chain combines TRBV6-5 with TRBJ1-2; D possibly corresponds to TRBD1 (5 bases). Trimming shortened V by 3 bases and J by 8 bases, and 16 bases separated the two germline ends. The CDR3 totals 14 residues. The germline V gene has CDR1 MNHEY and CDR2 SVGAGI. CDR3 nucleotide sequence: TGTGCCAGCAGTTATCCCGGGACCCTTGGGGGCTACACCTTC. Its translation: CASSYPGTLGGYTF.

DNA for the CDR3: TGTGCCAGCAGCTTTAGCGGGAGGGGAACAGATACGCAGTATTTT. This codes for CASSFSGRGTDTQYF. The chain is built from TRBV7-6 and TRBJ2-3; 11 positions agree with TRBD2. The CDR3 has 15 residues. The trim removed 3 bases at V and 3 bases at J, leaving 2 bases unmatched. Germline CDR1 reads SGHVS; CDR2 reads FNYEAQ.

The chain links TRBV19 to TRBJ2-7; no clear D gene. Trimming took 5 bases from V and 9 from J, leaving 14 bases between them. Germline lookup yields CDR1 LNHDA and CDR2 SQIVND (reference sequence). CDR3 length: 12 amino acids. The CDR3 protein is CASSQTVQRQYF. The CDR3 DNA sequence: TGTGCCAGTAGTCAAACTGTACAGAGGCAGTACTTC.

This clone was detected only a few times. The V gene is TRBV9, the J gene TRBJ1-4; no clear D gene. This CDR3 comprises 13 residues. Germline-derived CDR1 and CDR2 are SGDLS and YYNGEE. Trimming pared 2 bases from V and 8 bases from J, leaving 10 bases between. The chain's CDR3 is CASSVNPGEKLFF. For the CDR3, the DNA is TGTGCCAGCAGCGTCAATCCAGGAGAAAAACTGTTTTTT.

The genes are TRBV11-2 and TRBJ1-5, with D maybe TRBD1 (6 bases). CDR3 length: 15 residues. CDR1 and CDR2 (germline): SGHAT, FQNNGV. V lost 1 base and J 4 bases, leaving 11 bases between the germline ends. CDR3 in amino acids: CASSLVGTGNQPQHF. CDR3 coding DNA: TGTGCCAGCAGCTTAGTAGGTACAGGGAATCAGCCCCAGCATTTT.

The CDR3 region has the DNA TGTGCCAGCAGCTTAGCGAATCCAGGGGCTGGAAACACCATATATTTT. Its translation: CASSLANPGAGNTIYF. This rearrangement joins TRBV7-9 to TRBJ1-3; the D gene is possibly TRBD1 (6 bases). Trimming took 0 bases from V and 2 from J, leaving 11 bases between them. Germline-derived CDR1 and CDR2 are SEHNR and FQNEAQ (reference sequence). There are 16 residues in the CDR3.

The V gene is TRBV11-2, the J gene TRBJ2-5, with no clear D. CDR3 length equals 15 residues. Germline CDR1 and CDR2: SGHAT and FQNNGV. Trimming took 4 bases from V and 4 from J, leaving 16 bases between them. The CDR3 loop reads CASSSLARLGETQYF. CDR3 bases: TGTGCCAGCAGCTCCCTGGCCCGTTTGGGAGAGACCCAGTACTTC.

This clone was recorded a few times. The genes are TRBV6-5 and TRBJ2-7; the D gene is possibly TRBD1 (6 bases). The V gene's germline CDR1 is MNHEY and CDR2 SVGAGI. The CDR3 consists of 14 residues. Trimming removed 5 bases at V and 5 bases at J, with 16 bases between. CDR3 residues: CASSALTGNNEQYF. CDR3 DNA: TGTGCCAGCAGTGCCTTGACAGGTAATAACGAGCAGTACTTC.

For this clone: The sample carries other DNA sequences with the same CDR3. The chain has TRBV2 and TRBJ2-2, with 9 bases identical to TRBD2. The CDR3 has 15 residues. CDR1 is SNHLY, CDR2 FYNNEI, per germline. J gave up 0 bases and V 4 bases, and 0 bases lay outside the gene matches. The DNA of the CDR3 is TGTGCCAGCAGTGGACTAGCGGCGAACACCGGGGAGCTGTTTTTT. It translates to CASSGLAANTGELFF.

In DNA, the CDR3 is TGTGCCATCAGGCGACAGGGGGCGACGGATGAGCAGTTCTTC. It encodes CAIRRQGATDEQFF. This chain joins TRBV10-3 and TRBJ2-1, with 10 bases matching TRBD1. This CDR3 has 14 residues. V lost 6 bases, J lost 8 bases, and 7 bases stayed unmatched. CDR1 and CDR2 from the germline V gene are ENHRY and SYGVKD.

This chain links TRBV11-2 with TRBJ2-3, with 12 positions matching TRBD2. Germline trimming cut 5 bases from V and 7 bases from J; bases unmatched to any gene: 4. Germline V gives CDR1 SGHAT, CDR2 FQNNGV. The CDR3 contains 14 residues. The CDR3 spells CASSPSGRANTQYF. Written as DNA, the CDR3 is TGTGCCAGCAGCCCTAGCGGGAGGGCAAATACGCAGTATTTT.

Only a few counts were recorded for this clone. The chain links TRBV30 to TRBJ2-7; D gene ambiguous. Looked up from germline, CDR1 is GTSNPN and CDR2 is SVGIG (reference sequence). The CDR3 is made up of 15 amino acids. Trimming stripped 2 bases from V and 5 bases from J, with 19 bases between. The CDR3 protein is CAWSPGRARWNEQYF. The CDR3 region has the DNA TGTGCCTGGAGTCCAGGACGGGCCCGTTGGAACGAGCAGTACTTC.

V and J are TRBV21-1 and TRBJ2-1; the table calls TRBD2, which could not be checked here. TRBV21-1 is a known pseudogene. The CDR3 consists of 18 residues. CDR3 region: CASSASPEYVGSYNEQFF. CDR3 DNA: TGTGCCAGCAGCGCCTCCCCGGAGTACGTGGGCTCCTACAATGAGCAGTTCTTC.

This clone was counted between two and nine times. The genes are TRBV29-1 and TRBJ2-3; 12 bases are a match to TRBD2. There are 14 residues in the CDR3. Trimming took 6 bases from V and 6 from J; bases not matched to a gene: 7. CDR1 is SQVTM, CDR2 ANQGSEA, per germline. CDR3 sequence: CSVDGLAGRDTQYF. CDR3 DNA: TGCAGCGTCGATGGACTAGCGGGGAGGGATACGCAGTATTTT.

The chain links TRBV21-1 to TRBJ1-1; the DNA was not used to check the table's D call, TRBD1. TRBV21-1 counts as a pseudogene. The CDR3 is made up of 21 amino acids. The CDR3 spells CASSKASPNSGTGESNTEAFF. DNA for the CDR3: TGTGCCAGCAGCAAAGCTTCACCAAATTCCGGGACAGGAGAGTCGAACACTGAAGCTTTCTTT.

The table lists this clone with a few counts. The V call is TRBV12-2, the J call TRBJ2-2; the table's D call, TRBD2, has no DNA check behind it. TRBV12-2 is a pseudogene. The CDR3 spans 17 residues. For the CDR3, the DNA is TGTGCAAGTCGCCCCCGGACTAGCGGGAGGGCCAGCGGGGAGCTGTTTTTT. Translating gives CASRPRTSGRASGELFF.

The CDR3 nucleotides are TGTGCCATTCACGACTGGGGTGAAGCTTTCTTT. This translates into CAIHDWGEAFF. The rearrangement links TRBV6-1 to TRBJ1-1; D is ambiguous. CDR1 is MNHNS and CDR2 is SASEGT in the germline V gene. Deletions cut 10 bases from V and 7 bases from J, with 13 bases between. The CDR3 contains 11 residues.

This chain joins TRBV25-1 and TRBJ1-1; D ambiguous. Deletions cut 1 base from V and 2 bases from J, with 11 bases between. Germline loops: CDR1 MGHDK, CDR2 SYGVNS. The CDR3 has 15 amino acids. This CDR3 reads CASSELSPKNTEAFF. In DNA form, the CDR3 reads TGTGCCAGCAGTGAATTAAGTCCTAAAAACACTGAAGCTTTCTTT.

This clone counts as medium-sized (0.01 to 0.1%). This chain joins TRBV28 and TRBJ1-5, with a tentative D call TRBD1 (6 bases). Trimming took 7 bases from V and 2 from J, leaving 9 bases between them. Looked up from germline, CDR1 is MDHEN and CDR2 is SYDVKM. The CDR3 has 13 amino acids. The DNA for the CDR3 is TGTGCCAGCATTCGACAGGGCAATCAGCCCCAGCATTTT. Translating it yields CASIRQGNQPQHF. The entire variable domain, with the rest obtained from reference TRBV28 and TRBJ1-5, is as follows: DVKVTQSSRYLVKRTGEKVFLECVQDMDHENMFWYRQDPGLGLRLIYFSYDVKMKEKGDIPEGYSVSREKKERFSLILESASTNQTSMYLCASIRQGNQPQHFGDGTRLSIL.

This clone was picked up a small number of times. V is TRBV9 and J is TRBJ2-3, with no clear D. CDR1 and CDR2 from the germline V gene are SGDLS and YYNGEE. With 0 bases removed from V and 7 bases from J, the gap between germline ends came to 15 bases. The CDR3 contains 15 residues. This chain's CDR3 is CASSVDGVVDYTQYF. In nucleotides, the CDR3 is TGTGCCAGCAGCGTAGATGGGGTTGTGGATTATACGCAGTATTTT.

This clone was seen more than once but under ten times. The rearrangement uses TRBV28 and TRBJ2-3, with 7 positions matching TRBD1. V dropped 8 bases and J dropped 0; count of bases not matched to a gene: 8. Germline CDR1 reads MDHEN; CDR2 reads SYDVKM. The CDR3 consists of 15 residues. CDR3 residues: CASDQGDPSTDTQYF. CDR3 coding DNA: TGTGCCAGCGATCAGGGGGACCCTAGCACAGATACGCAGTATTTT.

CDR3 coding DNA: TGTGCCAGCTCTGTCCGATCCTACGAGCAGTACTTC. This gives the protein CASSVRSYEQYF. The chain links TRBV28 to TRBJ2-7; D is unresolved. V was cut by 8 bases and J by 1 base, with 9 bases left in between. The CDR3 length is 12 residues. CDR1 MDHEN and CDR2 SYDVKM come from the germline V gene.

The CDR3 sequence: CASSLDLTVGAWQYF. The CDR3 region has the DNA TGTGCCAGCAGCTTAGATTTGACAGTGGGGGCATGGCAGTACTTC. The chain uses TRBV5-4 and TRBJ2-7; tentative D call: TRBD1 (6 bases). Germline CDR1 and CDR2: SGHNT and YYREEE (reference sequence). The length of the CDR3 is 15 residues. V was cut by 2 bases and J by 9 bases, with 21 bases left in between.

The V gene is TRBV27, the J gene TRBJ1-1, with D unclear. Germline assignment: CDR1 MNHEY and CDR2 SMNVEV (reference sequence). V lost 3 bases and J 4 bases, leaving 15 bases between the germline ends. This CDR3 is built from 15 residues. The CDR3 DNA reads as TGTGCCAGCAGTTTTCATTTTAGGAGGAGCACTGAAGCTTTCTTT. Its translation: CASSFHFRRSTEAFF.

This sequence joins TRBV18 and TRBJ2-1; D tentatively fits TRBD1 or TRBD2 (5 bases each). The length of the CDR3 is 13 residues. V lost 4 bases to trimming and J lost 5 bases, with 9 bases between them. Germline CDR1 and CDR2: KGHSH and LQKENI. CDR3 amino acids: CASSLGTNNEQFF. CDR3 coding DNA: TGTGCCAGCTCACTTGGGACCAACAATGAGCAGTTCTTC. The entire variable domain, with the rest obtained from reference TRBV18 and TRBJ2-1, is as follows: NAGVMQNPRHLVRRRGQEARLRCSPMKGHSHVYWYRQLPEEGLKFMVYLQKENIIDESGMPKERFSAEFPKEGPSILRIQQVVRGDSAAYFCASSLGTNNEQFFGPGTRLTVL.

This chain uses TRBV7-3 with TRBJ2-1, with 9 bases fitting TRBD2. The germline V gene has CDR1 SGHTA and CDR2 FQGTGA. This CDR3 is 16 amino acids long. Unmatched junction bases numbered 8, after V lost 1 base and J lost 7 bases. CDR3 sequence (DNA): TGTGCCAGCAGCTTAATGGCGGGAGGGCCAATGAATGAGCAGTTCTTC. Protein: CASSLMAGGPMNEQFF. Drawing the rest from reference TRBV7-3 and TRBJ2-1, the complete variable domain is GAGVSQTPSNKVTEKGKYVELRCDPISGHTALYWYRQSLGQGPEFLIYFQGTGAADDSGLPNDRFFAVRPEGSVSTLKIQRTERGDSAVYLCASSLMAGGPMNEQFFGPGTRLTVL.

This sequence joins TRBV5-1 and TRBJ2-4; D might be TRBD2 (6 bases). Per the germline V gene, CDR1 is SGHRS and CDR2 is YFSETQ. Trimming took 3 bases from V and 0 from J, leaving 16 bases between them. The CDR3 has 17 residues. The CDR3 spells CASSSGLSILAKNIQYF. CDR3 in DNA: TGCGCCAGCAGCTCGGGACTTTCCATTTTAGCCAAAAACATTCAGTACTTC.

The V call is TRBV19, the J call TRBJ1-2, with TRBD1 as a possible D gene (5 bases). The CDR3 loop spans 14 amino acids. Trimming cost V 0 bases and J 5 bases, with 10 bases left between them. Germline V gene lookup returns CDR1 LNHDA and CDR2 SQIVND (reference sequence). The CDR3 region is CASSIDGGLYGYTF. The CDR3 DNA reads TGTGCCAGTAGTATAGACGGGGGACTTTATGGCTACACCTTC.

This clone has only a few counts. The chain couples TRBV6-6 to TRBJ1-5, with D maybe TRBD1 (5 bases). V was pared by 5 bases and J by 4 bases, with 9 bases between. Germline CDR1 MNHNY, CDR2 SVGAGI (reference sequence). This CDR3 has 13 residues. The CDR3 DNA sequence: TGTGCCAGCAGTCCCGGGGGGAATCAGCCCCAGCATTTT. It specifies CASSPGGNQPQHF.